The 11 T cell receptor beta chains below all came from one sample that was sequenced in a study of technical replicates of blood from a handful of donors (dated by TCRdb to the late 2010s). Libraries were constructed by the immunoSEQ multiplex PCR assay. The immuneACCESS repertoire file appears here via TCRdb, limited to in-frame rearrangements. These files lack a portion of the clones; in checked studies, under half of the deficit traces to unresolved V genes, and the cause of the others is not known. The sample yields tens of thousands of clones; 98% were counted once. The top ten constitute around 0.16% of the sample. The sequenced sample consisted of T cells isolated from PBMCs. The receptors derive from a human donor in good health.

The rearrangement uses TRBV7-3 and TRBJ2-1; 9 nucleotides align to TRBD1. Germline V gene data show CDR1 as SGHTA and CDR2 as FQGTGA. The CDR3 totals 15 residues. Unmatched junction bases numbered 9, after V lost 5 bases and J lost 7 bases. The CDR3 sequence: CASSQSGTGRNEQFF. CDR3 DNA: TGTGCCAGCAGCCAATCCGGGACAGGGCGGAATGAGCAGTTCTTC.

CDR3 residues: CASSLKGEKLFF. The CDR3 DNA sequence: TGCGCCAGCAGCTTGAAGGGGGAAAAACTGTTTTTT. The chain uses TRBV5-1 and TRBJ1-4; D is possibly TRBD1 (5 bases). Germline lookup yields CDR1 SGHRS and CDR2 YFSETQ. The CDR3 is 12 amino acids. V lost 1 base, J lost 8 bases, and 6 bases lay in between.

The V gene is TRBV5-5, the J gene TRBJ1-6; tentatively, D is TRBD1 (6 bases). The V gene's germline CDR1 is SGHKS and CDR2 YYEKEE (reference sequence). This CDR3 contains 17 residues. The V end was cut by 3 bases, the J end by 3 bases, with 16 bases between. The CDR3 sequence is CASSYQFAGVYNSPLHF. As DNA, the CDR3 is TGTGCCAGCAGCTATCAATTTGCAGGGGTCTATAATTCACCCCTCCACTTT.

The rearrangement links TRBV5-4 to TRBJ1-6; D gene unclear. Germline assignment: CDR1 SGHNT and CDR2 YYREEE (reference sequence). This CDR3 is built from 16 residues. The V end was cut by 1 base, the J end by 6 bases, with 14 bases between. The CDR3, as DNA: TGTGCCAGCAGCTTGTCCCCCGGGATTCCTAATTCACCCCTCCACTTT. It is translated as CASSLSPGIPNSPLHF.

The rearrangement links TRBV11-2 to TRBJ1-1; D is ambiguous. With 1 base removed from V and 8 bases from J, the gap between germline ends came to 8 bases. Germline-derived CDR1 and CDR2 are SGHAT and FQNNGV. This CDR3 contains 12 residues. The CDR3 loop is CASSLARHEAFF. The CDR3 nucleotides are TGTGCCAGCAGCTTAGCCAGGCACGAAGCTTTCTTT.

The J gene is TRBJ1-6, the V gene TRBV2, with a weak D call TRBD1 (5 bases). The V end lost 5 bases, the J end lost 9 bases, and 14 bases lay between the germline ends. The CDR3 length is 14 residues. Germline V CDR1 and CDR2: SNHLY, FYNNEI. CDR3 sequence (DNA): TGTGCCAGCAGTATAGACAGAATGGGTTCACCCCTCCACTTT. Its translation: CASSIDRMGSPLHF.

The chain combines TRBV15 with TRBJ1-1, with 8 bases aligning to TRBD1. Germline V gene sequence: CDR1 LNHNV, CDR2 YYDKDF (reference sequence). With 0 bases clipped from V and 1 base from J, the junction kept 13 bases outside the gene matches. The CDR3 is 19 residues long. CDR3 sequence: CATSRDLGQGAVKNTEAFF. Written as DNA, the CDR3 is TGTGCCACCAGCAGAGATTTAGGTCAGGGGGCAGTTAAGAACACTGAAGCTTTCTTT.

This clone appeared once. The V call is TRBV19, the J call TRBJ2-5; 12 bases are shared with TRBD1. J lost 3 bases, V lost 6 bases, and 14 bases had no gene match. Germline loops: CDR1 LNHDA, CDR2 SQIVND (reference sequence). There are 18 residues in the CDR3. CDR3 nucleotides: TGTGCCAGTAGCTCCTGGGACAGGGGGCGCGACATGGAAGAGACCCAGTACTTC. Its protein is CASSSWDRGRDMEETQYF.

The J gene is TRBJ2-6, the V gene TRBV5-1; D perhaps matches TRBD1 (6 bases). Trimming cost V 4 bases and J 2 bases, with 13 bases left between them. Germline CDR1 is SGHRS and CDR2 is YFSETQ. This CDR3 region has 16 residues. CDR3 coding DNA: TGCGCCAGCAGCATGGGACAAAGGACTGGGGCCAACGTCCTGACTTTC. This translates into CASSMGQRTGANVLTF.

As DNA, the CDR3 is TGTGCCAGCAGCTTCCCCCCCTACAGGGGGCGTTACGAGCAGTACTTC. It translates to CASSFPPYRGRYEQYF. The genes are TRBV7-9 and TRBJ2-7; 9 nucleotides line up with TRBD1. V dropped 3 bases and J dropped 4; count of bases not matched to a gene: 10. From germline, CDR1 is SEHNR and CDR2 FQNEAQ (reference sequence). The length of the CDR3 is 16 residues.

The V call is TRBV6-5, the J call TRBJ2-3; D is unresolved. The germline V gene has CDR1 MNHEY and CDR2 SVGAGI. The CDR3 is made up of 14 amino acids. V was shortened by 8 bases and J by 1 base, with 13 bases between the two germline ends. The CDR3 reads CASSGQIGTDTQYF. CDR3 DNA sequence: TGTGCCAGCTCTGGGCAGATCGGCACAGATACGCAGTATTTT.